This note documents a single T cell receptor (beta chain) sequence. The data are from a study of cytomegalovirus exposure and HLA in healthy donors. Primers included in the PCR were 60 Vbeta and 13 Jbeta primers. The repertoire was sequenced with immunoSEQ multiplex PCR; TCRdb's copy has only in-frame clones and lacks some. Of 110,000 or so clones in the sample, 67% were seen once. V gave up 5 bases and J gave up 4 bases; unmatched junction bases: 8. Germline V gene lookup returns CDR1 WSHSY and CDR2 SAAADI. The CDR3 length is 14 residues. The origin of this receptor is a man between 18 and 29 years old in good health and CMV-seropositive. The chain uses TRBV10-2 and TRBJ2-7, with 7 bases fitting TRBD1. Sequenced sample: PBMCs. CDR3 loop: CASSWSGGKYEQYF. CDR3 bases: TGCGCCAGCAGTTGGTCAGGGGGTAAATACGAGCAGTACTTC.